The 21 T cell receptor beta chains reported below all come from one sample, sequenced in a study of control samples from healthy donors and cancer patients. TCRdb keeps only in-frame clones here, not all; method: immunoSEQ multiplex PCR. The table includes 90,000 to 100,000 clones, approximately 81% detected once. The sample consisted of blood. The receptors here all came from a woman aged 25-40 years in good health.

The V and J genes are TRBV9 and TRBJ1-1; D may be TRBD1 (6 bases). The CDR3 sequence is 14 residues long. Trimming removed 4 bases from V and 0 bases from J, with 10 bases in between. Germline CDR1 and CDR2: SGDLS and YYNGEE. Written as DNA, the CDR3 is TGTGCCAGCAGCCCACGGGACATGAACACTGAAGCTTTCTTT. Amino acid sequence: CASSPRDMNTEAFF.

There are a few counts of this clone. The chain joins TRBV11-2 to TRBJ2-7, with 9 bases identical to TRBD1. This CDR3 has 15 amino acids. The V gene's germline CDR1 is SGHAT and CDR2 FQNNGV. The ends lost 5 bases at V and 6 bases at J; junction bases unmatched: 11. The CDR3 DNA follows: TGTGCCAGCAGCCCAATACAGGGGGCGTACGGCGAGCAGTACTTC. Translation: CASSPIQGAYGEQYF.

J is TRBJ2-5 and V is TRBV6-2 or TRBV6-3, with 12 bases matching TRBD2. The germline gives CDR1 MNHEY, CDR2 SVGEGT. The CDR3 runs 15 residues. Germline trimming cut 2 bases from V and 5 bases from J; bases unmatched to any gene: 3. Written as DNA, the CDR3 is TGTGCCAGCAGTTACCCACTAGCGGGGGGTGAGACCCAGTACTTC. Amino acids: CASSYPLAGGETQYF.

This rearrangement joins TRBV7-8 to TRBJ2-3; perhaps TRBD1 as D (6 bases). Germline CDR1 and CDR2: SGHVS and FQNEAQ. V lost 5 bases and J lost 5, with 8 bases in between. This CDR3 comprises 12 residues. CDR3 region: CASSLQGDTQYF. CDR3 coding DNA: TGTGCCAGCAGCCTACAGGGAGATACGCAGTATTTT.

A single count supports this clone. The CDR3 nucleotides are TGCGCCAGCAGCTTTCGAGGGAGCGATGAGCAGTTCTTC. Amino acid sequence: CASSFRGSDEQFF. This chain uses TRBV5-1 with TRBJ2-1; the D gene is possibly TRBD2 (5 bases). Germline values: CDR1 SGHRS, CDR2 YFSETQ. The CDR3 covers 13 residues. Trimming removed 2 bases from V and 8 bases from J, with 11 bases in between.

The chain couples TRBV5-8 to TRBJ1-2; 7 nucleotides agree with TRBD1. The CDR3 runs 13 residues. Germline CDR1 SGHTS, CDR2 YDEGEE. The V gene end was trimmed by 3 bases and the J gene end by 4 bases; junction bases not matched to a gene: 3. The CDR3 sequence is CASSSTGSYGYTF. In nucleotides, the CDR3 is TGTGCCAGCAGCTCGACAGGGAGCTATGGCTACACCTTC.

V is TRBV5-6 and J is TRBJ2-7; 8 nucleotides match TRBD2. Unmatched junction bases numbered 7, after V lost 2 bases and J lost 3 bases. Germline assignment: CDR1 SGHDT and CDR2 YYEEEE. The CDR3 runs to 15 residues. CDR3 sequence (DNA): TGTGCCAGCAGCTTTTCACCGGGGGGGCACTACGAGCAGTACTTC. Protein product: CASSFSPGGHYEQYF. The full variable domain, in which reference TRBV5-6 and TRBJ2-7 provide the parts outside the CDR3, is DAGVTQSPTHLIKTRGQQVTLRCSPKSGHDTVSWYQQALGQGPQFIFQYYEEEERQRGNFPDRFSGHQFPNYSSELNVNALLLGDSALYLCASSFSPGGHYEQYFGPGTRLTVT.

The chain employs TRBV15 and TRBJ2-3, with TRBD2 matching over 7 bases. V dropped 0 bases and J dropped 2; count of bases not matched to a gene: 5. The V gene's germline CDR1 is LNHNV and CDR2 YYDKDF (reference sequence). CDR3 length: 16 residues. The chain's CDR3 is CATSRDIAGVTDTQYF. The CDR3 DNA is TGTGCCACCAGCAGAGATATAGCGGGTGTCACAGATACGCAGTATTTT.

The chain carries TRBV15 and TRBJ2-5, with 10 bases lining up with TRBD2. The germline V gene encodes CDR1 LNHNV and CDR2 YYDKDF (reference sequence). The CDR3 extends over 16 amino acids. Trimming cost V 0 bases and J 1 base; bases outside gene matches: 2. In DNA form, the CDR3 reads TGTGCCACCAGCAGAGATCTAGCGGGGGCCCAAGAGACCCAGTACTTC. It translates to CATSRDLAGAQETQYF.

The rearrangement joins TRBV19 to TRBJ1-1; D is undetermined. This CDR3 has 14 amino acids. V lost 5 bases to trimming and J lost 1 base, with 11 bases between them. Germline values: CDR1 LNHDA, CDR2 SQIVND (reference sequence). CDR3 in DNA: TGTGCCAGTAGTCCAGAGACAAGGAACACTGAAGCTTTCTTT. It encodes CASSPETRNTEAFF.

This chain uses TRBV5-5 with TRBJ1-1; TRBD1 agrees at 7 bases. Germline-derived CDR1 and CDR2 are SGHKS and YYEKEE (reference sequence). CDR3 length: 13 residues. Trimming took 4 bases from V and 7 from J; bases not matched to a gene: 7. CDR3 bases: TGTGCCAGCAGCAGGACAGGATCCTTTGAAGCTTTCTTT. It yields the protein CASSRTGSFEAFF.

The chain couples TRBV7-2 to TRBJ1-3; D may be TRBD1 (6 bases). Trimming removed 1 base at V and 1 base at J, with 8 bases between. The CDR3 has 15 amino acids. Germline loops: CDR1 SGHTA, CDR2 FQGNSA. The CDR3 loop reads CASSLVRGSGNTIYF. The CDR3, as DNA: TGTGCCAGCAGCTTAGTCAGGGGTTCTGGAAACACCATATATTTT.

The gene calls are TRBV5-4 and TRBJ2-3; D remains unclear. This CDR3 region has 14 residues. Trimming left V 4 bases short and J 3 bases short, with 12 bases between. In germline, CDR1 is SGHNT, CDR2 YYREEE (reference sequence). CDR3 nucleotide sequence: TGTGCCAGCAGCCCAGTTCCCAGTACAGATACGCAGTATTTT. This gives the protein CASSPVPSTDTQYF. Drawing the rest from reference TRBV5-4 and TRBJ2-3, the complete variable domain is ETGVTQSPTHLIKTRGQQVTLRCSSQSGHNTVSWYQQALGQGPQFIFQYYREEENGRGNFPPRFSGLQFPNYSSELNVNALELDDSALYLCASSPVPSTDTQYFGPGTRLTVL.

The J gene is TRBJ1-2, the V gene TRBV19; TRBD1 matches at 7 bases. The V segment lost 5 bases and the J segment 4 bases; nucleotides outside the gene matches: 13. The CDR3 length is 16 residues. CDR1 is LNHDA, CDR2 SQIVND, per germline (reference sequence). The DNA for the CDR3 is TGTGCCAGTAGTGCCCCCGGGACAGCCAGCTTCTATGGCTACACCTTC. As protein: CASSAPGTASFYGYTF.

This clone is a singleton in its sample. V gene TRBV19 combines with J gene TRBJ1-6; TRBD1 aligns across 7 bases. Germline trimming cut 8 bases from V and 10 bases from J; bases unmatched to any gene: 11. Germline-derived CDR1 and CDR2 are LNHDA and SQIVND (reference sequence). This CDR3 has 14 residues. The CDR3: CASQQQGLESPLHF. The CDR3 DNA follows: TGTGCCAGTCAGCAACAGGGGCTGGAGTCACCCCTCCACTTT.

In this sample, this clone turned up once. The chain is built from TRBV5-1 and TRBJ1-1, with 7 bases aligning to TRBD1. From germline, CDR1 is SGHRS and CDR2 YFSETQ. This CDR3 is 15 amino acids long. V lost 4 bases to trimming and J lost 1 base; unmatched junction nucleotides: 7. This CDR3 is CASSVGTATNTEAFF. CDR3 sequence (DNA): TGCGCCAGCAGCGTAGGGACAGCAACGAACACTGAAGCTTTCTTT.

This clone has more than one count but fewer than ten. The J gene is TRBJ1-2, the V gene TRBV9; 8 bases agree with TRBD1. CDR3 length equals 14 residues. CDR1 SGDLS and CDR2 YYNGEE come from the germline V gene. Unmatched junction bases numbered 8, after V lost 3 bases and J lost 7 bases. The CDR3: CASSEDQGAAGYTF. CDR3 sequence (DNA): TGTGCCAGCAGCGAGGATCAGGGGGCCGCTGGCTACACCTTC.

This chain links TRBV30 with TRBJ1-1; no clear D. The germline CDR1 and CDR2 sequences are GTSNPN and SVGIG (reference sequence). The CDR3 sequence is 13 residues long. V dropped 0 bases and J dropped 1 base, with 6 bases sitting between them. The CDR3 region is CAWSVRGNTEAFF. In DNA form, the CDR3 reads TGTGCCTGGAGTGTACGTGGGAACACTGAAGCTTTCTTT. Supplemented by reference TRBV30 and TRBJ1-1, the full variable domain reads SQTIHQWPATLVQPVGSPLSLECTVEGTSNPNLYWYRQAAGRGLQLLFYSVGIGQISSEVPQNLSASRPQDRQFILSSKKLLLSDSGFYLCAWSVRGNTEAFFGQGTRLTVV.

This clone has only a few counts. This CDR3 reads CASRDRQRNTEAFF. In DNA form, the CDR3 reads TGTGCCAGCCGGGACAGACAAAGGAACACTGAAGCTTTCTTT. This chain links TRBV27 with TRBJ1-1, with TRBD1 identical over 7 bases. V dropped 8 bases and J dropped 1; count of bases not matched to a gene: 7. CDR3 length: 14 residues. Germline CDR1 is MNHEY and CDR2 is SMNVEV (reference sequence).

This clone was found once. This rearrangement joins TRBV5-4 to TRBJ2-3; D might be TRBD2 (5 bases). This CDR3 contains 14 residues. Germline V CDR1 and CDR2: SGHNT, YYREEE (reference sequence). V lost 4 bases, J lost 0 bases, and 9 bases lay in between. In nucleotides, the CDR3 is TGTGCCAGCAGCAGTGGACTTAGCACAGATACGCAGTATTTT. It is translated as CASSSGLSTDTQYF.

The V call is TRBV15, the J call TRBJ2-3, with TRBD2 identical over 8 bases. The V gene's germline CDR1 is LNHNV and CDR2 YYDKDF (reference sequence). Trimming at V came to 4 bases and at J to 5 bases, leaving 8 bases not matched to a gene. CDR3 size: 15 residues. The CDR3 loop reads CATSIYGGEVDTQYF. CDR3 in DNA: TGTGCCACCAGCATCTACGGGGGGGAGGTAGATACGCAGTATTTT.